This is a list of T cell receptor beta chains from one sample in a study of shared clonotypes between healthy human individuals. The method was immunoSEQ multiplex PCR; TCRdb's version includes in-frame clones alone and lacks a portion of them. Of around 1.9 million clones listed, just under 95% are singletons. What was sequenced was naive CD8+ T cells from PBMCs. The source of these receptors is a man aged 18 to 30 in good health. Some clones in this sample may be carry-over from other donors' samples. The CDR3 runs from the conserved cysteine through the conserved F or W. The order of the fields is D gene, J gene, V gene, clone size, CDR3 DNA, CDR3 protein. A D gene is named only where the DNA matches it firmly. Part of the rows lack a size; the others show once, few, many or a class for expanded clones.

d_call: NA; j_call: TRBJ1-4; v_call: TRBV6-1; clone_size: NA; cdr3_nt: TGTGCCAGCAGTCGGAGGCCTGCAACTAATGAAAAACTGTTTTTT; cdr3_aa: CASSRRPATNEKLFF
d_call: TRBD1; j_call: TRBJ1-5; v_call: TRBV27; clone_size: NA; cdr3_nt: TGTGCCAGCAGTAACTCTGGGACAGCTCAATCACGGCCCCAGCATTTT; cdr3_aa: CASSNSGTAQSRPQHF
d_call: NA; j_call: TRBJ1-5; v_call: TRBV27; clone_size: NA; cdr3_nt: TGTGCCAGCAGTTTGATCGGTCAGCCCCAGCATTTT; cdr3_aa: CASSLIGQPQHF
d_call: NA; j_call: TRBJ2-5; v_call: TRBV27; clone_size: NA; cdr3_nt: TGTGCCAGCAGGCCGACTAGAGGGTCCGGTGAGACCCAGTACTTC; cdr3_aa: CASRPTRGSGETQYF
d_call: NA; j_call: TRBJ2-7; v_call: TRBV7-2; clone_size: NA; cdr3_nt: TGTGCCAGCAGCCAGGATACGGACCTCCCCTACGAGCAGTACTTC; cdr3_aa: CASSQDTDLPYEQYF
d_call: NA; j_call: TRBJ2-7; v_call: TRBV19; clone_size: NA; cdr3_nt: TGTGCCAGTAGTCTACGACAGGGAGGGGGATACGAGCAGTACTTC; cdr3_aa: CASSLRQGGGYEQYF
d_call: NA; j_call: TRBJ2-3; v_call: TRBV5-5; clone_size: NA; cdr3_nt: TGTGCCAGCAGCTTGGCCTGGGTCGGGACAGATACGCAGTATTTT; cdr3_aa: CASSLAWVGTDTQYF
d_call: NA; j_call: TRBJ1-1; v_call: TRBV7-6; clone_size: NA; cdr3_nt: TGTGCCAGCAGCTTAGAAGGGGGGAGGTATACTGAAGCTTTCTTT; cdr3_aa: CASSLEGGRYTEAFF
d_call: TRBD2; j_call: TRBJ2-3; v_call: TRBV7-8; clone_size: NA; cdr3_nt: TGTGCCAGCAGCTCACCTCTAGCGGGAGTCGCGACAGATACGCAGTATTTT; cdr3_aa: CASSSPLAGVATDTQYF
d_call: NA; j_call: TRBJ1-2; v_call: TRBV21-1; clone_size: NA; cdr3_nt: TGTGCCAGCAGCAAAAAAGGGGGCATGGACTATGGCTACACCTTC; cdr3_aa: CASSKKGGMDYGYTF
d_call: NA; j_call: TRBJ2-5; v_call: TRBV7-9; clone_size: NA; cdr3_nt: TGTGCCAGCAGCCCACCCCCTAGGGGAGAGACCCAGTACTTC; cdr3_aa: CASSPPPRGETQYF
d_call: NA; j_call: TRBJ2-7; v_call: TRBV11-2; clone_size: NA; cdr3_nt: TGTGCCAGCAGCTTATACGGCGAGGGGTCCTACGAGCAGTACTTC; cdr3_aa: CASSLYGEGSYEQYF
d_call: NA; j_call: TRBJ1-2; v_call: TRBV4-2; clone_size: NA; cdr3_nt: TGTGCCAGCAGCCGCCGCGACGACAGTAACTATGGCTACACCTTC; cdr3_aa: CASSRRDDSNYGYTF
d_call: NA; j_call: TRBJ2-1; v_call: TRBV2; clone_size: NA; cdr3_nt: TGTGCCAGCGGTTTAGCGGATTACAATGAGCAGTTCTTC; cdr3_aa: CASGLADYNEQFF
d_call: TRBD1; j_call: TRBJ2-3; v_call: TRBV7-9; clone_size: NA; cdr3_nt: TGTGCCAGCAGTTCGCGACAGGGTGGGGCAGATACGCAGTATTTT; cdr3_aa: CASSSRQGGADTQYF
d_call: NA; j_call: TRBJ1-3; v_call: TRBV28; clone_size: NA; cdr3_nt: TGTGCCAGCAGTTTTGGGGGGGAAGGAAACACCATATATTTT; cdr3_aa: CASSFGGEGNTIYF
d_call: NA; j_call: TRBJ2-5; v_call: TRBV21-1; clone_size: once; cdr3_nt: TGTGCCAGCAGCAAAGCTTGCGTAAGGTCCCAAGAGACCCAGTACTTC; cdr3_aa: CASSKACVRSQETQYF
d_call: NA; j_call: TRBJ2-3; v_call: TRBV15; clone_size: NA; cdr3_nt: TGTGCCACCAGCAGAGATAGGGGATCGGGCACAGATACGCAGTATTTT; cdr3_aa: CATSRDRGSGTDTQYF
d_call: NA; j_call: TRBJ2-2; v_call: TRBV5-6; clone_size: NA; cdr3_nt: TGTGCCAGCAGCTTGTATGCCGGGGAGCTGTTTTTT; cdr3_aa: CASSLYAGELFF
d_call: NA; j_call: TRBJ1-5; v_call: TRBV6-5; clone_size: once; cdr3_nt: TGTGCCAGCAGGCCCCGGGACAGCAATCAGCCCCAGCATTTT; cdr3_aa: CASRPRDSNQPQHF
d_call: NA; j_call: TRBJ2-1; v_call: TRBV6-1; clone_size: NA; cdr3_nt: TGTGCCAGTCTCTCCGGCAATGAGCAGTTCTTC; cdr3_aa: CASLSGNEQFF
d_call: NA; j_call: TRBJ1-1; v_call: TRBV27; clone_size: NA; cdr3_nt: TGTGCCAGCGGCTCGGCGACGCGGGTATGGAACACTGAAGCTTTCTTT; cdr3_aa: CASGSATRVWNTEAFF
d_call: TRBD1; j_call: TRBJ2-2; v_call: TRBV29-1; clone_size: NA; cdr3_nt: TGCAGCGTTGAAAGGCGGTTGACAGGGGGCACCGGGGAGCTGTTTTTT; cdr3_aa: CSVERRLTGGTGELFF